A selection of T cell receptor beta chains follows, all from one sample in a study of blood T cells in healthy people across ages. A single record per CDR3 protein comes from TCRdb applying MiXCR to the 5' RACE reads. The profile shows roughly 700,000 distinct CDR3 sequences, about 30% of them singletons. Sequences were obtained from blood. These receptors were obtained from a woman aged 80 or over in good health. CDR3s include the opening cysteine and the closing phenylalanine or tryptophan. Each record gives: D gene, clone size, V gene, J gene, CDR3 protein, CDR3 DNA. The D gene is left open where the match is weak. For some rows the clone size is stated as once, few or many, or as a class when expanded; others skip it.

d_gene: NA
abundance: NA
v_gene: TRBV9
j_gene: TRBJ1-4
CDR3aa: CASSVRAVANEKLFF
CDR3nt: TGTGCCAGCAGCGTACGGGCTGTGGCTAATGAAAAACTGTTTTTT

d_gene: NA
abundance: few
v_gene: TRBV20-1
j_gene: TRBJ1-6
CDR3aa: CSALQGSDSPLHF
CDR3nt: TGCAGTGCGTTGCAGGGGTCCGATTCACCCCTCCACTTT

d_gene: TRBD1
abundance: few
v_gene: TRBV20-1
j_gene: TRBJ2-7
CDR3aa: CSARSTGACNEQYF
CDR3nt: TGCAGTGCTAGGTCCACAGGGGCGTGTAACGAGCAGTACTTC

d_gene: NA
abundance: few
v_gene: TRBV12-3/TRBV12-4
j_gene: TRBJ1-6
CDR3aa: CASSLLGGNSPLHF
CDR3nt: TGTGCCAGCAGTTTATTAGGCGGCAATTCACCCCTCCACTTT

d_gene: TRBD2
abundance: many
v_gene: TRBV4-1
j_gene: TRBJ2-5
CDR3aa: CASSQDPAGGLQETQYF
CDR3nt: TGCGCCAGCAGCCAAGATCCCGCGGGGGGTCTCCAAGAGACCCAGTACTTC

d_gene: TRBD1
abundance: NA
v_gene: TRBV27
j_gene: TRBJ1-6
CDR3aa: CASSLYRGPPLHF
CDR3nt: TGTGCCAGCAGTTTATACAGGGGACCACCCCTCCACTTT

d_gene: TRBD1
abundance: NA
v_gene: TRBV20-1
j_gene: TRBJ2-7
CDR3aa: CSARDGTAIYEQYF
CDR3nt: TGCAGTGCTAGAGACGGGACAGCTATTTACGAGCAGTACTTC

d_gene: TRBD2
abundance: NA
v_gene: TRBV13
j_gene: TRBJ2-1
CDR3aa: CASSSWGTSGGASYNEQFF
CDR3nt: TGTGCCAGCAGCTCATGGGGGACTAGCGGGGGGGCTTCCTACAATGAGCAGTTCTTC

d_gene: NA
abundance: many
v_gene: TRBV6-1
j_gene: TRBJ2-5
CDR3aa: CASSEKITQYF
CDR3nt: TGTGCCAGCAGTGAAAAAATAACCCAGTACTTC

d_gene: NA
abundance: many
v_gene: TRBV7-9
j_gene: TRBJ2-7
CDR3aa: CASSLARGQGYEQYF
CDR3nt: TGTGCCAGCAGCTTAGCGAGAGGCCAGGGGTACGAGCAGTACTTC

d_gene: TRBD1
abundance: NA
v_gene: TRBV20-1
j_gene: TRBJ2-7
CDR3aa: CSARGGQGSSYEQYF
CDR3nt: TGCAGTGCTAGAGGGGGACAGGGTAGCTCCTACGAGCAGTACTTC

d_gene: TRBD1
abundance: many
v_gene: TRBV14
j_gene: TRBJ1-2
CDR3aa: CASSQGPGTGNYGYTF
CDR3nt: TGTGCCAGCAGCCAAGGACCAGGGACAGGGAACTATGGCTACACCTTC

d_gene: NA
abundance: many
v_gene: TRBV5-1
j_gene: TRBJ2-3
CDR3aa: CASSLADRYTDTQYF
CDR3nt: TGCGCCAGCAGCTTGGCCGACCGATACACAGATACGCAGTATTTT

d_gene: TRBD2
abundance: NA
v_gene: TRBV4-3
j_gene: TRBJ2-3
CDR3aa: CASSPGEVAGMDTQYF
CDR3nt: TGCGCCAGCAGCCCCGGGGAGGTAGCGGGGATGGATACGCAGTATTTT

d_gene: TRBD2
abundance: NA
v_gene: TRBV5-1
j_gene: TRBJ2-7
CDR3aa: CASSLGRTSGGLLYNEQYF
CDR3nt: TGCGCCAGCAGCTTAGGAAGGACTAGCGGGGGGCTCCTCTACAATGAGCAGTACTTC

d_gene: TRBD2
abundance: NA
v_gene: TRBV7-9
j_gene: TRBJ2-5
CDR3aa: CASSSSTSVSLGTQYF
CDR3nt: TGTGCCAGCAGCTCGTCGACTAGCGTCTCTCTGGGGACCCAGTACTTC

d_gene: NA
abundance: NA
v_gene: TRBV7-2
j_gene: TRBJ2-7
CDR3aa: CASSRDGLWIQYF
CDR3nt: TGTGCCAGCAGCAGAGACGGGTTATGGATTCAGTACTTC

d_gene: NA
abundance: NA
v_gene: TRBV5-6
j_gene: TRBJ2-7
CDR3aa: CASSLEATYEQYF
CDR3nt: TGTGCCAGCAGCTTGGAGGCCACCTACGAGCAGTACTTC

d_gene: NA
abundance: NA
v_gene: TRBV6-5
j_gene: TRBJ2-1
CDR3aa: CASSYSRLGHNEQFF
CDR3nt: TGTGCCAGCAGTTACTCGCGACTGGGGCACAATGAGCAGTTCTTC

d_gene: TRBD2
abundance: NA
v_gene: TRBV2
j_gene: TRBJ2-1
CDR3aa: CASSELRGVVNEQFF
CDR3nt: TGTGCCAGCAGTGAACTGCGGGGGGTCGTGAATGAGCAGTTCTTC

d_gene: NA
abundance: NA
v_gene: TRBV11-2
j_gene: TRBJ1-2
CDR3aa: CASSFRANYGYIF
CDR3nt: TGTGCCAGCAGCTTTAGAGCTAACTATGGCTACATCTTC

d_gene: TRBD1
abundance: many
v_gene: TRBV7-8
j_gene: TRBJ1-5
CDR3aa: CASSPDRGQPQHF
CDR3nt: TGTGCCAGCAGCCCCGACAGGGGTCAGCCCCAGCATTTT

d_gene: NA
abundance: many
v_gene: TRBV20-1
j_gene: TRBJ1-2
CDR3aa: CSARSSEQELWGYGYTF
CDR3nt: TGCAGTGCTAGATCCTCCGAACAGGAACTGTGGGGCTATGGCTACACCTTC

d_gene: TRBD1
abundance: many
v_gene: TRBV20-1
j_gene: TRBJ2-1
CDR3aa: CSASGQEYNEQFF
CDR3nt: TGCAGTGCTTCGGGACAGGAGTACAATGAGCAGTTCTTC

d_gene: NA
abundance: many
v_gene: TRBV6-4
j_gene: TRBJ1-2
CDR3aa: CASSPERLSGGYTF
CDR3nt: TGTGCCAGCAGCCCGGAGCGGCTATCGGGGGGCTACACCTTC

d_gene: TRBD1
abundance: NA
v_gene: TRBV15
j_gene: TRBJ2-3
CDR3aa: CATSRGGRAGTGADTQYF
CDR3nt: TGTGCCACCAGCAGAGGGGGGCGGGCAGGGACAGGGGCAGATACGCAGTATTTT

d_gene: NA
abundance: NA
v_gene: TRBV10-3
j_gene: TRBJ2-7
CDR3aa: CAIREGAGMSEQYF
CDR3nt: TGTGCCATCAGGGAAGGGGCAGGAATGAGCGAGCAGTACTTC

d_gene: TRBD1
abundance: NA
v_gene: TRBV5-5
j_gene: TRBJ1-2
CDR3aa: CASSLGIRSGQGSNYGYTF
CDR3nt: TGTGCCAGCAGCCTGGGAATCAGAAGTGGACAGGGATCGAACTATGGCTACACCTTC

d_gene: NA
abundance: few
v_gene: TRBV5-1
j_gene: TRBJ2-2
CDR3aa: CASSFKDPGFTGELFF
CDR3nt: TGCGCCAGCAGCTTCAAGGATCCGGGATTCACCGGGGAGCTGTTTTTT

d_gene: TRBD1
abundance: few
v_gene: TRBV5-5
j_gene: TRBJ1-1
CDR3aa: CASSGSRTGSTEAFF
CDR3nt: TGTGCCAGCAGCGGCTCCCGGACAGGGAGCACTGAAGCTTTCTTT

d_gene: NA
abundance: many
v_gene: TRBV4-2
j_gene: TRBJ2-4
CDR3aa: CASSQGENRAAKNIQYF
CDR3nt: TGTGCCAGCAGCCAAGGGGAGAACAGGGCGGCCAAAAACATTCAGTACTTC

d_gene: NA
abundance: NA
v_gene: TRBV5-1
j_gene: TRBJ2-7
CDR3aa: CASSLANTDGRTPYEQYF
CDR3nt: TGCGCCAGCAGCTTGGCCAACACGGACGGCAGGACCCCCTACGAGCAGTACTTC

d_gene: TRBD1
abundance: many
v_gene: TRBV6-6
j_gene: TRBJ2-5
CDR3aa: CASRLTGSSETQYF
CDR3nt: TGTGCCAGCAGGCTGACAGGGTCCTCAGAAACCCAGTACTTC

d_gene: TRBD2
abundance: NA
v_gene: TRBV20-1
j_gene: TRBJ2-1
CDR3aa: CSASQTSDHYEQFF
CDR3nt: TGCAGTGCTAGTCAGACTAGCGATCACTATGAGCAGTTCTTC

d_gene: NA
abundance: NA
v_gene: TRBV12-3/TRBV12-4
j_gene: TRBJ2-6
CDR3aa: CASSPNTSGANVLTF
CDR3nt: TGTGCCAGCAGTCCGAACACCTCTGGGGCCAACGTCCTGACTTTC

d_gene: NA
abundance: many
v_gene: TRBV9
j_gene: TRBJ2-3
CDR3aa: CASSVEHRLDTQYF
CDR3nt: TGTGCCAGCAGCGTAGAACACCGGCTGGATACGCAGTATTTT

d_gene: NA
abundance: NA
v_gene: TRBV28
j_gene: TRBJ1-1
CDR3aa: CASSFARGGINTEAFF
CDR3nt: TGTGCCAGCAGTTTCGCCCGGGGAGGAATTAACACTGAAGCTTTCTTT

d_gene: NA
abundance: NA
v_gene: TRBV4-2
j_gene: TRBJ2-2
CDR3aa: CASSQTVNTGELFF
CDR3nt: TGTGCCAGCAGCCAAACTGTTAACACCGGGGAGCTGTTTTTT

d_gene: NA
abundance: many
v_gene: TRBV19
j_gene: TRBJ1-2
CDR3aa: CASSIDERGYDGYTF
CDR3nt: TGTGCCAGTAGTATCGATGAGAGGGGATACGATGGCTACACCTTC

d_gene: NA
abundance: once
v_gene: TRBV20-1
j_gene: TRBJ2-7
CDR3aa: CSAVRDSYEQYF
CDR3nt: TGCAGTGCTGTCCGGGACTCCTACGAGCAGTACTTC

d_gene: NA
abundance: NA
v_gene: TRBV20-1
j_gene: TRBJ1-1
CDR3aa: CSARDLSTHAFF
CDR3nt: TGCAGTGCTAGAGATCTGAGTACTCATGCTTTCTTT

d_gene: TRBD1
abundance: many
v_gene: TRBV12-3/TRBV12-4
j_gene: TRBJ1-6
CDR3aa: CASSPTGNQSPLHF
CDR3nt: TGTGCCAGCAGTCCGACAGGGAATCAGTCACCCCTCCACTTT